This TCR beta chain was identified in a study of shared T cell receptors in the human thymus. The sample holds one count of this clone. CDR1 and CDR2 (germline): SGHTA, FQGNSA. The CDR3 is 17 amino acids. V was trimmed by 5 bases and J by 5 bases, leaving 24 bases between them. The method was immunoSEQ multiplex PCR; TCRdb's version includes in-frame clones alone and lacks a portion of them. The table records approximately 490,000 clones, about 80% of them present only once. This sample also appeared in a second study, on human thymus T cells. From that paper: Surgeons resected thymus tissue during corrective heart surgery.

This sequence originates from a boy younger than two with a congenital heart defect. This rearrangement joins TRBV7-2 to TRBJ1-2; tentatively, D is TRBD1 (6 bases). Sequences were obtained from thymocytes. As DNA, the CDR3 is TGTGCCAGCAGCGCCACGGCCAAACACAGGGTACTATATGGCTACACCTTC. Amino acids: CASSATAKHRVLYGYTF.